The entry below gives a single T cell receptor beta chain sequence along with its context. It lacks a known antigen. No much larger clone is present one base from it, and per-base qualities are unavailable. The record originates from a study of blood T cell repertoires in COVID-19 (dated by TCRdb to the early 2020s). Describing the broader study: Collaborator samples came from the United States, Italy and Spain and covered acute and convalescent phases of COVID-19. The material from the prospective study consisted of cDNA or gDNA derived from T cells, B-cell-depleted T cells, or PBMCs. Deeply sampled blood TCRbeta repertoires from subjects exposed to, actively infected with, or recovered from COVID-19 were included in the dataset. A freely available public database, intended as a resource for researchers studying the immune response to SARS-CoV-2, is where the repertoires were released. The samples were drawn from the first 160 participants of the ongoing ImmuneRACE study and from over a thousand subjects provided by 6 global collaborators. Nearly every sample came with metadata listing a de-identified subject ID, COVID-19 status, age in years and sex. HLA class I and class II types, where available, came from metadata supplied by the sample provider rather than from assay-based typing.

Results the study describes overall, beyond this receptor: How much clinical and demographic metadata was included differed by source and by participant, and the metadata was provided uncurated.

Measured from the cysteine to the phenylalanine, the CDR3 is 15 residues long. The retained sequence is limited to the CDR3, 45 bases, with the frame set at the first base. Trimmed from V: 2 bases; trimmed from J: 2 bases; junction bases lacking a gene match: 4. Reading the germline V gene gives CDR1 SGHRS and CDR2 YFSETQ. TCRbeta CDR3 regions were amplified from genomic DNA by means of the immunoSEQ Assay, a bias-controlled multiplex PCR. The authors' analysis ran thus. Within the assay, amplification of reference gene primers was used to estimate how many nucleated cells each sample contained. Sequence reads were collapsed and filtered to measure the absolute abundance of every unique TCRbeta CDR3 rearrangement. For each sample, productive Simpson clonality was calculated by taking the square root of Simpson's diversity index across productive rearrangements. The table comes from immuneACCESS by way of TCRdb, which keeps in-frame sequences with V and J called. Part of the clones is missing from these tables; in studies checked, under half for an unresolved V gene and the rest for unknown reasons. The V and J calls and clone size come from that table; D and trimming were worked out from the DNA. Recorded for this sample are 200,000 to 250,000 clones; 60% to 85% of them occurred a single time. The ten largest clones take up 5.5% of the sample.

Collaborating institutions collected whole blood in K2EDTA tubes following their own protocols. For TCRbeta analysis, collaborator samples were shipped as frozen whole blood, as isolated PBMCs, or as DNA extracted from either sample type. This clonotype was obtained from a woman in her seventies with acute or convalescent COVID-19. This receptor chain uses TRBV5-1 and TRBJ2-3, with TRBD1 matching 8 junction bases. Sequencing was performed on peripheral blood. The DNA sequence is as follows: TGCGCCAGCAGCTTCACAGGGGGGACCACAGATACGCAGTATTTT. It specifies CASSFTGGTTDTQYF.